This T cell receptor (beta chain) derives from a study of T cell changes during pregnancy in multiple sclerosis. Using immunoSEQ multiplex PCR, the repertoire was profiled, and TCRdb retains in-frame clones only, with some absent. The sample includes some 74,000 clones, about 92% of them seen just once. The sequenced sample was peripheral blood, obtained before pregnancy. The source of this sequence is a female donor with multiple sclerosis, enrolled in a pregnancy study.

The CDR3 DNA sequence: TGTGCCAGCAGCCAAAGATACCGGACGGACAGGTTTTCCTACAATGAGCAGTTCTTC. Its translation: CASSQRYRTDRFSYNEQFF. V gene TRBV14 combines with J gene TRBJ2-1; the match to TRBD1 covers 7 bases. CDR3 length equals 19 residues. Germline assignment: CDR1 SGHDN and CDR2 FVKESK. J was trimmed by 1 base and V by 2 bases; bases with no gene match: 14.